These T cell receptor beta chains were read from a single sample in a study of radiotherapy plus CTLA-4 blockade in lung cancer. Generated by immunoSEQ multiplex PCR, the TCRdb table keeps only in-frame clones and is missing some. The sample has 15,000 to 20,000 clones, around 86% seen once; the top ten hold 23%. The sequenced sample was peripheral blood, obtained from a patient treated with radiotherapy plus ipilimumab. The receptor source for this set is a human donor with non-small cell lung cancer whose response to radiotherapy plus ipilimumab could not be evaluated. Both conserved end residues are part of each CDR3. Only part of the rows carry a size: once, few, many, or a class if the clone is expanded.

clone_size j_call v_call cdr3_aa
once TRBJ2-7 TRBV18 CASSPAAGTEQYF
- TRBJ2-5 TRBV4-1 CASSQPGRGTSLETQYF
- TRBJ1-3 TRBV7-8 CASSLEARNTIYF
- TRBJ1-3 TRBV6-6 CASFDPRGSGNTIYF
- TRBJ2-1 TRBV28 CASSLVGRGSEQFF
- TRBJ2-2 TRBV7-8 CASSPWTGGAIGELFF
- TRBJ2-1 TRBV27 CASSLLPAGDSYNEQFF
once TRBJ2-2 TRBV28 CASSLIGSRELFF
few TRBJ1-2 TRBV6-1 CASSEGLGDSYGYTF
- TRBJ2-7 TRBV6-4 CASPGTSETYEQYF
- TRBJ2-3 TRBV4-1 CASSSALAGRPSTDTQYF
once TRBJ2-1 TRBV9 CASSIGDWGNNEQFF
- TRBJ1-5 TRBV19 CASSIVRYGNQPQHF
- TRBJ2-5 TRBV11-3 CASSWGTSGQETQYF
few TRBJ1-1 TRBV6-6 CASSTADRRAFF
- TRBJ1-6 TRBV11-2 CASSLEGDRVNSPLHF
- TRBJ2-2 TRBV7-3 CASSPRMGTGNTGELFF
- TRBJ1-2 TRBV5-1 CASSLVTGQGYGYTF
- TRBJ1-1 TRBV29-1 CSVGRTGFGNTEAFF
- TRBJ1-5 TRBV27 CASSLQGDQPQHF
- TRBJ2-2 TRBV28 CATHSGRGYTGELFF
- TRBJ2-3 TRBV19 CASSIWDSSTDTQYF
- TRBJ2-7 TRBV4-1 CASSRPGNRYEQYF
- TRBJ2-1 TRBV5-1 CASSLAISNNEQFF
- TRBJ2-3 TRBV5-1 CASSLGGGSTDTQYF
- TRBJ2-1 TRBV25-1 CASSEAGLYYNEQFF
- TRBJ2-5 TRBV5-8 CASSLKTGIRETQYF
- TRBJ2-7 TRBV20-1 CSGVSSYEQYF
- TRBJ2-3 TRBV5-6 CASSWNSGLPTDTQYF
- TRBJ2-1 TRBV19 CASSIFTGGKHNEQFF
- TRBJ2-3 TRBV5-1 CASSLEPNSDTQYF
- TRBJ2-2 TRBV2 CASSAATSGGNTGELFF
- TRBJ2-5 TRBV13 CASSSRTGEETQYF
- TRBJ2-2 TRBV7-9 CASSFPSGSSTGELFF
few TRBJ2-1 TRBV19 CASSLPGQGYNEQFF
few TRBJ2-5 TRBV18 CASSPERGAFQETQYF
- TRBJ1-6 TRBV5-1 CASSLGGVVSPLHF
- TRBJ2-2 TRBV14 CASSQGSGRSTGELFF
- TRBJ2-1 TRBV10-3 CATIGLFGQGNNEQFF
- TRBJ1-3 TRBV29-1 CSVSEGTTSGNTIYF
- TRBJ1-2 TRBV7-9 CASSVGTGDYGYTF
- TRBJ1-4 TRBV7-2 CASSLAVGRGEKLFF
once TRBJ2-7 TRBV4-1 CASSQSYGGRSYEQYF
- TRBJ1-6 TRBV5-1 CASREQGFSSPLHF
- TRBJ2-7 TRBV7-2 CASSYGTSGGAYEQYF